The rows below give T cell receptor beta chains drawn from one sample of a study of vaccination and CD4 T cells after COVID-19. Each CDR3 protein gets one entry after TCRdb re-called the PCR reads with MiXCR. The sample yields around 15,000 distinct CDR3 sequences, around 75% seen once. Their antigens are not known. The sample in question was CD4+ T cells from blood, cultured in vitro, obtained after SARS-CoV-2 vaccination. The receptors were sampled from a human donor who received a COVID-19 vaccine. Both conserved end residues are part of each CDR3. The order of the fields is D gene, J gene, V gene, clone size, CDR3 protein, CDR3 DNA. A D gene is named only where the DNA matches it firmly. Part of the rows lack a size; the others show once, few, many or a class for expanded clones.

>TRBD1|TRBJ2-3|TRBV19|NA
CASSRQGWGTDTQYF
TGTGCCAGTAGTAGACAGGGATGGGGCACAGATACGCAGTATTTT
>NA|TRBJ1-1|TRBV20-1|NA
CSARDWGRTGSMNTEAFF
TGCAGTGCTAGAGATTGGGGTAGAACAGGGTCGATGAACACTGAAGCTTTCTTT
>TRBD1|TRBJ1-1|TRBV30|NA
CAWSAGLTGDTEAFF
TGTGCCTGGAGCGCTGGCCTTACAGGGGACACTGAAGCTTTCTTT
>TRBD1|TRBJ1-6|TRBV6-5|NA
CASSYEGAISSPLHF
TGTGCCAGCAGTTACGAGGGGGCCATATCATCACCCCTCCACTTT
>TRBD1|TRBJ1-1|TRBV5-1|NA
CASSKGYGQGNTEAFF
TGCGCCAGCAGCAAAGGATATGGACAGGGTAACACTGAAGCTTTCTTT
>NA|TRBJ2-3|TRBV20-1|NA
CSAEGGTDTQYF
TGCAGTGCTGAAGGGGGCACAGATACGCAGTATTTT
>NA|TRBJ2-5|TRBV27|once
CASRPGAQETQYF
TGTGCCAGCAGACCCGGGGCTCAAGAGACCCAGTACTTC
>TRBD1|TRBJ1-2|TRBV6-2/TRBV6-3|once
CASIPTGANYGYTF
TGTGCCAGCATCCCAACAGGGGCTAACTATGGCTACACCTTC
>TRBD2|TRBJ2-7|TRBV7-3|NA
CASSLDSSGGWQYF
TGTGCCAGCAGCTTAGATAGTAGCGGGGGATGGCAGTACTTC
>TRBD1|TRBJ1-6|TRBV6-5|NA
CASSKSTGKSSYNSPLHF
TGTGCCAGCAGTAAATCGACAGGGAAGAGCTCCTATAATTCACCCCTCCACTTT
>NA|TRBJ2-1|TRBV10-3|NA
CAISESDGDEQFF
TGTGCCATCAGTGAGTCGGACGGGGATGAGCAGTTCTTC
>NA|TRBJ1-1|TRBV7-2|NA
CASSLRIARERAFF
TGTGCCAGCAGCTTAAGAATAGCCAGGGAACGAGCTTTCTTT
>NA|TRBJ1-6|TRBV20-1|few
CSGTDSSYNSPLHF
TGCAGTGGGACAGATAGCTCCTATAATTCACCCCTCCACTTT
>TRBD1|TRBJ1-6|TRBV20-1|few
CSARGQGENNSPLHF
TGCAGTGCTAGGGGACAGGGGGAGAACAATTCACCCCTCCACTTT
>TRBD1|TRBJ1-5|TRBV6-5|few
CASSYSKNWSRDRAWGNQPQHF
TGTGCCAGCAGTTACTCGAAAAACTGGTCCCGGGACAGGGCTTGGGGCAATCAGCCCCAGCATTTT
>NA|TRBJ1-2|TRBV7-6|few
CASSLGHHTNYGYTF
TGTGCCAGCAGCTTAGGACACCACACTAACTATGGCTACACCTTC
>TRBD1|TRBJ1-5|TRBV12-3/TRBV12-4|NA
CASSRTGSNQPQHF
TGTGCCAGCAGTCGGACAGGGAGCAATCAGCCCCAGCATTTT
>TRBD1|TRBJ2-5|TRBV2|few
CASSRRTGTETQYF
TGTGCCAGCAGCCGACGGACAGGTACGGAGACCCAGTACTTC
>TRBD1|TRBJ2-1|TRBV7-3|NA
CASSLGDRAGNEQFF
TGTGCCAGCAGCTTAGGGGACAGGGCGGGGAATGAGCAGTTCTTC
>NA|TRBJ1-2|TRBV20-1|medium-sized
CSATWDWNYGYTF
TGCAGTGCTACCTGGGACTGGAACTATGGCTACACCTTC
>NA|TRBJ2-7|TRBV12-3/TRBV12-4|NA
CATGDGFTYEQYF
TGTGCCACCGGGGACGGGTTCACCTACGAGCAGTACTTC
>NA|TRBJ2-2|TRBV29-1|NA
CSVESRWGELFF
TGCAGCGTTGAATCCCGGTGGGGGGAGCTGTTTTTT
>NA|TRBJ2-1|TRBV2|once
CASSPQLNEQFF
TGTGCCAGCAGCCCCCAGCTCAATGAGCAGTTCTTC
>TRBD1|TRBJ1-2|TRBV6-1|NA
CASIPGQGANGYTF
TGTGCCAGCATCCCGGGACAGGGGGCAAATGGCTACACCTTC